This T cell receptor beta chain was sequenced for a study of blood T cell repertoires in COVID-19. Study in general: Whether acute or convalescent, the COVID-19 samples came from the United States, Italy and Spain. Nucleic acid was either cDNA or gDNA, and it came from T cells, B-cell-depleted T cells, or PBMCs.

Germline assignment: CDR1 MNHEY and CDR2 SVGEGT. Trimming left V 5 bases short and J 9 bases short, with 14 bases between. This CDR3 is built from 14 residues. In the source study's methods: Amplification with reference gene primers provided the estimates of nucleated cell counts. TCRdb keeps only in-frame clones here, not all; method: immunoSEQ multiplex PCR. V, J and clone size derive from that table, while D and trimming were established from the DNA sequence. The sample yields approximately 170,000 clones, 70% to 90% seen once. The TCR comes from a woman in her seventies with acute or convalescent COVID-19. Sequencing used peripheral blood. The V gene is TRBV6-2 or TRBV6-3, the J gene TRBJ1-6; D is perhaps TRBD1 (6 bases). As DNA, the CDR3 is TGTGCCAGCAGTCCGCGGGCAGGGGCTTCACCCCTCCACTTT. It is translated as CASSPRAGASPLHF.